These T cell receptor beta chains were read from a single sample in a study of beta chain features in type 1 diabetes. Data came from immunoSEQ multiplex PCR; TCRdb stores just in-frame clones and leaves some out. The sample has roughly 140,000 clones, under 60% seen once. The sequencing input was Tregs from blood. The receptors come from a man between 18 and 35 years old in good health. Each CDR3 is given with its conserved first and last residue. Each record gives: V gene, D gene, J gene, clone size, CDR3 DNA, CDR3 protein. The D gene is left open where the match is weak. Size tells how often a clone was seen (once, few, many) or the class of an expanded clone, and some rows leave it out.

TRBV15	.	TRBJ2-5	.	TGTGCCACCAGCAGGATGAGGCAAGAGACCCAGTACTTC	CATSRMRQETQYF
TRBV19	.	TRBJ2-7	few	TGTGCCAGTAGTCGCGCGGGACGCTACGAGCAGTACTTC	CASSRAGRYEQYF
TRBV27	TRBD2	TRBJ2-7	few	TGTGCCAGCCGGGACTACTACTCCTACGAGCAGTACTTC	CASRDYYSYEQYF
TRBV5-1	.	TRBJ2-2	few	TGCGCCAGCAGCTTCGGGAGGACAGTCGCCGGGGAGCTGTTTTTT	CASSFGRTVAGELFF
TRBV10-3	TRBD1	TRBJ2-5	few	TGTGCCATCAGCGGAACCGGGACAGCTTTGAGCTGGGAGACCCAGTACTTC	CAISGTGTALSWETQYF
TRBV29-1	.	TRBJ1-1	.	TGCAGCGTCCAGGGAGGGACCGGGAACACTGAAGCTTTCTTT	CSVQGGTGNTEAFF
TRBV7-2	.	TRBJ2-3	.	TGTGCCAGCAGCTTAGGGTTAGCCACAGATACGCAGTATTTT	CASSLGLATDTQYF
TRBV5-1	.	TRBJ2-7	.	TGCGCCAGCAGCTTGTCAAGCAGGAGGGCCTACGAGCAGTACTTC	CASSLSSRRAYEQYF
TRBV19	.	TRBJ1-2	.	TGTGCCAGTAGCCCCGACAGAAACTATGGCTACACCTTC	CASSPDRNYGYTF
TRBV6-5	TRBD1	TRBJ2-7	.	TGTGCCAGCAGAACCGGGACAGGGCGGCCCGAGCAGTACTTC	CASRTGTGRPEQYF
TRBV7-3	TRBD1	TRBJ1-1	many	TGTGCCAGCAGCCGGGACAGCATGAACACTGAAGCTTTCTTT	CASSRDSMNTEAFF
TRBV4-2	.	TRBJ1-1	few	TGTGCCAGCAGCCCACACGTACAGAACACTGAAGCTTTCTTT	CASSPHVQNTEAFF
TRBV27	TRBD1	TRBJ2-5	.	TGTGCCAGCAGTCGCCCAGGGACAGGGGTAGAGACCCAGTACTTC	CASSRPGTGVETQYF
TRBV4-1	TRBD2	TRBJ2-3	once	TGCGCCAGCAGCCAAGTCCTCCAGGGAGGGACAGATACGCAGTATTTT	CASSQVLQGGTDTQYF
TRBV7-9	TRBD2	TRBJ2-1	few	TGTGCCAGCAGCTTACTATTGACAGCGGGGGTAACATACAATGAGCAGTTCTTC	CASSLLLTAGVTYNEQFF
TRBV28	.	TRBJ2-7	.	TGTGCCAGCAGTTTATGGGCAGGCTCCTACGAGCAGTACTTC	CASSLWAGSYEQYF
TRBV28	.	TRBJ1-2	.	TGTGCCAGCAGCTTAAATTTATATGGCTACACCTTC	CASSLNLYGYTF
TRBV18	TRBD1	TRBJ1-2	.	TGTGCCAGCTCACCCTGGGACAGGGTAGATCATGGCTACACCTTC	CASSPWDRVDHGYTF
TRBV9	.	TRBJ2-2	.	TGTGCCAGCACCAATAGACAGACTACCGGGGAGCTGTTTTTT	CASTNRQTTGELFF
TRBV6-5	.	TRBJ2-7	.	TGTGCCAGCAGCCGGACACGGTACGAGCAGTACTTC	CASSRTRYEQYF
TRBV4-3	.	TRBJ1-2	.	TGCGCCAGCAGCCAAGAGGACCGAGGGATCTATGGCTACACCTTC	CASSQEDRGIYGYTF
TRBV28	.	TRBJ1-5	.	TGTGCCAGCAGACGTCAGGGGTATAGCAATCAGCCCCAGCATTTT	CASRRQGYSNQPQHF
TRBV7-2	.	TRBJ2-5	.	TGTGCCAGCAGCTTTTGGGTGGGCTCACAAGAGACCCAGTACTTC	CASSFWVGSQETQYF
TRBV7-2	TRBD2	TRBJ2-7	few	TGTGCCAGCAGCTCTTTAGCGGGACGCTCCTACGTGGAGCAGTACTTC	CASSSLAGRSYVEQYF
TRBV7-9	.	TRBJ1-1	.	TGTGCCAGCAGCTTAGGCGGCCTCCCCACTGAAGCTTTCTTT	CASSLGGLPTEAFF
TRBV28	TRBD1	TRBJ1-1	.	TGTGCCAGCAGTTTACAGGGGGCTACTGAAGCTTTCTTT	CASSLQGATEAFF
TRBV28	TRBD2	TRBJ2-3	.	TGTGCCAGCAGTAGAACTAGCGGGGGGCCCACAGATACGCAGTATTTT	CASSRTSGGPTDTQYF
TRBV7-2	.	TRBJ1-5	.	TGTGCCAGCAGCCCCTCCCCCTTGCAGCCCCAGCATTTT	CASSPSPLQPQHF